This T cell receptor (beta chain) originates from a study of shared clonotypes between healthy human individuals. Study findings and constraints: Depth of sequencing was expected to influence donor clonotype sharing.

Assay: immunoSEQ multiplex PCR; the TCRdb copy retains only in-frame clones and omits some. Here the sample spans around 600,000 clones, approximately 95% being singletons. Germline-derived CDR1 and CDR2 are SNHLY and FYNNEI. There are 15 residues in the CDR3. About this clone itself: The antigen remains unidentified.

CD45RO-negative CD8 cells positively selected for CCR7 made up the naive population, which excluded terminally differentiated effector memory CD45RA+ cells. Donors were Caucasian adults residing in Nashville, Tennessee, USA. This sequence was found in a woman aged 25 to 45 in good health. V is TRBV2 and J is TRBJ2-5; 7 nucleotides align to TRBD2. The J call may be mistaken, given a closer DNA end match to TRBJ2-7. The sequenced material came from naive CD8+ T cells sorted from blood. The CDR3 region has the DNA TGTGCCAGCAGTGATGCCGGGCGGGAGTGGCTCGAGCAGTACTTC. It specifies CASSDAGREWLEQYF.